These T cell receptor beta chains were read from a single sample in a study of T-cell reconstitution after alpha-beta-depleted transplantation in children. TCRdb independently ran MiXCR on the PCR reads; one entry per CDR3 protein. Among about 470,000 distinct CDR3 sequences listed, about 40% were seen once. Sequenced here: PBMCs, sampled before TCRalphabeta/CD19-depleted stem cell transplant. The receptor set was obtained from a girl aged 2 to 10 with aplastic anemia, due to receive a stem cell transplant. The CDR3 runs from the conserved cysteine through the conserved F or W. A D gene is named only where the DNA matches it firmly. The size of a clone is reported for some rows only, either as once, few or many, or as a class for expanded clones.

TRBD2 - TRBJ2-1 TRBV20-1 TGCAGTGCTAGAGTACTAGCGGGAGGGTCAGCCTACAATGAGCAGTTCTTC CSARVLAGGSAYNEQFF
- - TRBJ1-5 TRBV20-1 TGCAGTGCTAGAGATTCCGGACGGCTCAATCAGCCCCAGCATTTT CSARDSGRLNQPQHF
- - TRBJ2-1 TRBV28 TGTGCCAGCACAAGCGGTCCCCGGGGGTTCTTC CASTSGPRGFF
- - TRBJ2-1 TRBV7-2 TGTGCCAGCAGCTCCGGACACAATGAGCAGTTCTTC CASSSGHNEQFF
TRBD2 many TRBJ2-1 TRBV5-6 TGTGCCAGCAGCTTGAATCCGGGAGGCCACAATGAGCAGTTCTTC CASSLNPGGHNEQFF
- many TRBJ2-5 TRBV24-1 TGTGCCACCAGTGATTTGGGTGGCGGTCAAGAGACCCAGTACTTC CATSDLGGGQETQYF
- many TRBJ1-3 TRBV6-5 TGTGCCAGCAGTTACAACGGAAACACCATATATTTT CASSYNGNTIYF
- - TRBJ1-2 TRBV20-1 TGCAGTGCTAGGGGGACAATTGGCGGGATAGGGCCCTTC CSARGTIGGIGPF
- few TRBJ2-1 TRBV3-1 TGTGCCAGCAGCCAAGGGACAGTCAATGAGCAGTTCTTC CASSQGTVNEQFF
TRBD2 few TRBJ2-3 TRBV6-1 TGTGCCAGCAGAGGACTAGCGGGAGGCCCAGATACGCAGTATTTT CASRGLAGGPDTQYF
TRBD2 many TRBJ2-3 TRBV5-1 TGCGCCAGCAGCTTGGACCTAGCGGGAGCGATGACAGATACGCAGTATTTT CASSLDLAGAMTDTQYF
- - TRBJ1-1 TRBV7-9 TGTGCCAGCAGACCGGGACGGCAGAACACTGAAGCTTTCTTT CASRPGRQNTEAFF
TRBD1 many TRBJ1-2 TRBV10-3 TGTGCCATCAGTAGCCGGGACAGGGAGATTGGAGGCTACACCTTC CAISSRDREIGGYTF
- - TRBJ2-7 TRBV24-1 TGTGCCACCCGAAGAGGCGAGCAGTACTTC CATRRGEQYF
- many TRBJ2-5 TRBV12-3/TRBV12-4 TGTGCCAGCAGTTTACGGGTTGGGGGACTGGGGGAGGAGACCCAGTACTTC CASSLRVGGLGEETQYF
- - TRBJ2-1 TRBV20-1 TGCAGTGCTAGAGATCACAGGTGGGGAGATGAGCAGTTCTTC CSARDHRWGDEQFF
TRBD2 - TRBJ2-1 TRBV12-3/TRBV12-4 TGTGCCAGCAGTTTAGAGGTGGGAACTAGCGGTTCCTACAATGAGCAGTTCTTC CASSLEVGTSGSYNEQFF
TRBD2 few TRBJ2-5 TRBV20-1 TGCAGTGCTAGAGACCCTAGCGGGCAAGAGACCCAGTACTTC CSARDPSGQETQYF
- - TRBJ2-5 TRBV7-3 TGTGCCAGCAGCCCGGGCTCGGCATGGGGAGAGACCCAGTACTTC CASSPGSAWGETQYF